One and the same sample provided the 10 T cell receptor beta chains below, sequenced in a study of cytomegalovirus exposure and HLA in healthy donors. The PCR was carried out with 60 Vbeta primers and 13 Jbeta primers. Measured with immunoSEQ multiplex PCR; TCRdb has only the in-frame clones, and not every one. The sample lists 150,000 to 200,000 clones; roughly 74% were seen once. The sample consisted of PBMCs. These receptors all stem from a woman aged 25-40 years in good health and CMV-seronegative.

The rearrangement uses TRBV2 and TRBJ1-1; D call uncertain. Deletions cut 2 bases from V and 11 bases from J, with 12 bases between. Germline V gives CDR1 SNHLY, CDR2 FYNNEI. The CDR3 runs 12 residues. The CDR3 spells CASSESAGEAFF. CDR3 nucleotides: TGTGCCAGCAGTGAATCGGCGGGCGAGGCTTTCTTT. Full variable domain (rest looked up from reference TRBV2 and TRBJ1-1): EPEVTQTPSHQVTQMGQEVILRCVPISNHLYFYWYRQILGQKVEFLVSFYNNEISEKSEIFDDQFSVERPDGSNFTLKIRSTKLEDSAMYFCASSESAGEAFFGQGTRLTVV.

The chain recombines TRBV19 with TRBJ1-2; 10 nucleotides line up with TRBD1. This CDR3 region has 15 residues. V lost 4 bases, J lost 6 bases, and 8 bases stayed unmatched. The V gene's germline CDR1 is LNHDA and CDR2 SQIVND (reference sequence). The DNA of the CDR3 is TGTGCCAGTAGTAGACAGGGGGCGCGGTATCATGGCTACACCTTC. Protein: CASSRQGARYHGYTF.

The rearrangement joins TRBV7-4 to TRBJ1-5, with D hard to call. Trimming removed 2 bases at V and 0 bases at J, with 20 bases between. Germline CDR1 SGHVT, CDR2 SQSDAQ. This CDR3 contains 19 residues. The CDR3 bases are TGTGCCAGCAGCTTAAATTTTTTGGGAGGTCAGAATAGCAATCAGCCCCAGCATTTT. Its protein product is CASSLNFLGGQNSNQPQHF.

The chain carries TRBV6-1 and TRBJ1-2, with TRBD1 as a possible D gene (6 bases). Trimming pared 4 bases from V and 5 bases from J, leaving 14 bases between. This CDR3 spans 14 amino acids. Germline loops: CDR1 MNHNS, CDR2 SASEGT. The CDR3 spells CASSVDSSVYGYTF. The CDR3 region has the DNA TGTGCCAGCAGTGTGGACAGTTCAGTATATGGCTACACCTTC.

This clone was counted only a few times. J is TRBJ2-7 and V is TRBV5-1, with 7 bases lining up with TRBD2. Unmatched junction bases numbered 6, after V lost 10 bases and J lost 5 bases. This CDR3 contains 11 residues. Germline CDR1 is SGHRS and CDR2 is YFSETQ. This CDR3 is CASGRGNEQYF. The CDR3 DNA sequence: TGCGCCTCCGGGCGGGGGAACGAGCAGTACTTC.

The rearrangement joins TRBV5-1 to TRBJ2-1; 9 bases fit TRBD1. V shed 5 bases and J 6 bases; nucleotides not matched to a gene: 3. Germline lookup yields CDR1 SGHRS and CDR2 YFSETQ. This CDR3 region has 13 residues. The CDR3 spells CASRQTGGNEQFF. CDR3 in DNA: TGCGCCAGCAGACAGACAGGGGGCAATGAGCAGTTCTTC.

In this sample, this clone turned up once. V gene TRBV7-2 combines with J gene TRBJ1-2; weak D call: TRBD1 (5 bases). This CDR3 is 14 amino acids long. V lost 2 bases and J lost 7, with 14 bases in between. CDR1 and CDR2 from the germline V gene are SGHTA and FQGNSA. This chain's CDR3 is CASSLPVQGGGYTF. The CDR3 DNA sequence: TGTGCCAGCAGCTTACCGGTCCAGGGCGGTGGCTACACCTTC.

The chain carries TRBV9 and TRBJ1-3; 7 positions agree with TRBD1. This CDR3 comprises 13 residues. V was pared by 0 bases and J by 8 bases, with 2 bases of the junction left unmatched. The germline V gene has CDR1 SGDLS and CDR2 YYNGEE. The CDR3 here is CASSVGQGYTIYF. For the CDR3, the DNA is TGTGCCAGCAGCGTAGGACAGGGCTACACCATATATTTT.

The V gene is TRBV6-5, the J gene TRBJ2-1, with TRBD2 identical over 10 bases. Losses at the gene ends were 4 bases for V and 8 bases for J; bases not matched to a gene: 8. The CDR3 is 15 amino acids. Germline V gives CDR1 MNHEY, CDR2 SVGAGI. The CDR3 sequence is CASSSAGGPIYEQFF. The DNA for the CDR3 is TGTGCCAGCAGTTCAGCGGGAGGGCCAATCTATGAGCAGTTCTTC.

This clone has only one observation. The chain joins TRBV7-9 to TRBJ2-1, with 14 bases fitting TRBD2. Germline assignment: CDR1 SEHNR and CDR2 FQNEAQ (reference sequence). CDR3 length equals 15 residues. The ends lost 5 bases at V and 3 bases at J; junction bases unmatched: 0. The CDR3 DNA is TGTGCCAGCAGCGGGACTAGCGGGGGCTACAATGAGCAGTTCTTC. This gives the protein CASSGTSGGYNEQFF.